These 13 T cell receptor beta chains were all obtained from the same sample, sequenced in a study of T cell changes during pregnancy in multiple sclerosis. Generated by immunoSEQ multiplex PCR, the TCRdb table keeps only in-frame clones and is missing some. The data contain roughly 31,000 clones, approximately 94% of them seen just once; the ten biggest clones take up 0.6% to 0.9%. Material: CD4+ T cells from peripheral blood mononuclear cells, obtained in the first trimester of pregnancy. The receptors were sampled from a female donor with multiple sclerosis, enrolled in a pregnancy study.

This clone was picked up one time. The chain has TRBV5-4 and TRBJ2-3; 8 bases fit TRBD1. This CDR3 spans 16 amino acids. J lost 0 bases, V lost 0 bases, and 3 bases had no gene match. CDR1 is SGHNT and CDR2 is YYREEE in the germline V gene (reference sequence). The CDR3 protein is CASSLGQGASTDTQYF. The CDR3, as DNA: TGTGCCAGCAGCTTGGGCCAGGGGGCAAGCACAGATACGCAGTATTTT.

The chain carries TRBV2 and TRBJ2-7; D uncertain. The V and J ends lost 7 bases and 2 bases respectively, with 15 bases between them. The CDR3 sequence is 14 residues long. Germline CDR1 and CDR2: SNHLY and FYNNEI. CDR3 nucleotide sequence: TGTGCCAGCATCCATAACAGTGATACCTACGAGCAGTACTTC. Its protein is CASIHNSDTYEQYF.

The CDR3 DNA sequence: TGTGCCAGCAGCCTAACCGGGACAACTAATGAAAAACTGTTTTTT. Amino acid sequence: CASSLTGTTNEKLFF. The gene calls are TRBV28 and TRBJ1-4; D is ambiguous. Trimming removed 6 bases at V and 0 bases at J, with 11 bases between. The germline CDR1 and CDR2 sequences are MDHEN and SYDVKM. This CDR3 has 15 residues.

The chain is built from TRBV7-6 and TRBJ1-2; D is perhaps TRBD1 (6 bases). V lost 8 bases, J lost 2 bases, and 9 bases lay in between. CDR1 SGHVS and CDR2 FNYEAQ come from the germline V gene. CDR3 length equals 12 residues. For the CDR3, the DNA is TGTGCCAGCGGACAGATAAACTATGGCTACACCTTC. As protein: CASGQINYGYTF. The whole variable domain, filled in from reference TRBV7-6 and TRBJ1-2, reads GAGVSQSPRYKVTKRGQDVALRCDPISGHVSLYWYRQALGQGPEFLTYFNYEAQQDKSGLPNDRFSAERPEGSISTLTIQRTEQRDSAMYRCASGQINYGYTFGSGTRLTVV.

The V gene is TRBV5-4, the J gene TRBJ2-7; 9 bases line up with TRBD1. Germline V lookup: CDR1 SGHNT, CDR2 YYREEE (reference sequence). V gave up 0 bases and J gave up 4 bases; unmatched junction bases: 5. The CDR3 runs 15 residues. The CDR3 DNA reads as TGTGCCAGCAGCTTGGGGGGACAGGGTTGGTACGAGCAGTACTTC. It encodes CASSLGGQGWYEQYF.

The V gene is TRBV6-6, the J gene TRBJ1-5; no definite D call. Germline V gene data show CDR1 as MNHNY and CDR2 as SVGAGI (reference sequence). Trimming took 6 bases from V and 2 from J, leaving 11 bases between them. The CDR3 is 14 amino acids. As DNA, the CDR3 is TGTGCCAGCAGGGAGGTGATTGGCAATCAGCCCCAGCATTTT. Translated, it gives CASREVIGNQPQHF.

The table lists this clone with a few counts. The rearrangement joins TRBV13 to TRBJ2-1; tentative D call: TRBD2 (6 bases). V lost 5 bases, J lost 5 bases, and 10 bases lay in between. The CDR3 runs to 13 residues. Germline values: CDR1 PRHDT, CDR2 FYEKMQ (reference sequence). CDR3 amino acids: CASSLRENNEQFF. The DNA of the CDR3 is TGTGCCAGCAGCCTCCGGGAGAACAATGAGCAGTTCTTC.

V usage is TRBV9 and J usage is TRBJ2-5, with D perhaps matching TRBD1 (5 bases). From germline, CDR1 is SGDLS and CDR2 YYNGEE. This CDR3 is built from 14 residues. With 3 bases removed from V and 5 bases from J, the gap between germline ends came to 14 bases. This chain's CDR3 is CASSGRRQSETQYF. The CDR3 DNA sequence: TGTGCCAGCAGCGGACGACGACAGTCGGAGACCCAGTACTTC.

This clone showed up just once. This chain links TRBV5-4 with TRBJ2-5, with D perhaps TRBD1 (5 bases). The V and J ends lost 0 bases and 1 base respectively, with 10 bases between them. The CDR3 runs to 15 residues. CDR1 and CDR2 from the germline V gene are SGHNT and YYREEE (reference sequence). Here the CDR3 DNA reads TGTGCCAGCAGCTTGGGGGGCGCAGGCCAAGAGACCCAGTACTTC. Translating it yields CASSLGGAGQETQYF.

The CDR3 region has the DNA TGCAGCGTTGAGATCGGGGGGGGAGAGACCCAGTACTTC. Protein sequence: CSVEIGGGETQYF. The chain uses TRBV29-1 and TRBJ2-5, with 8 bases that match TRBD2. The CDR3 is made up of 13 amino acids. CDR1 and CDR2 (germline): SQVTM, ANQGSEA. V was pared by 3 bases and J by 4 bases, with 4 bases of the junction left unmatched.

This rearrangement joins TRBV29-1 to TRBJ1-2; 11 nucleotides match TRBD1. With V trimmed by 4 bases and J by 4 bases, 11 bases remained unmatched. CDR1 and CDR2 from the germline V gene are SQVTM and ANQGSEA. The CDR3 consists of 16 residues. The CDR3: CSVGGTGGGFSYGYTF. The CDR3 bases are TGCAGCGTTGGGGGGACAGGGGGAGGCTTTTCCTATGGCTACACCTTC.

The chain has TRBV27 and TRBJ1-5, with D uncertain. V was pared by 3 bases and J by 5 bases, with 14 bases between. CDR3 size: 15 residues. The germline CDR1 and CDR2 sequences are MNHEY and SMNVEV (reference sequence). The CDR3, as DNA: TGTGCCAGCAGTTTTTTAGGAGGGAGAGATCAGCCCCAGCATTTT. This codes for CASSFLGGRDQPQHF.

The rearrangement links TRBV14 to TRBJ1-4, with 9 bases aligning to TRBD1. Per the germline V gene, CDR1 is SGHDN and CDR2 is FVKESK. The J segment lost 8 bases and the V segment lost 4 bases, leaving 20 bases of the junction unmatched. CDR3 length: 19 residues. CDR3: CASSPLGQGLAVFGEKLFF. In nucleotides, the CDR3 is TGTGCCAGCAGCCCTCTTGGACAGGGGTTAGCAGTCTTCGGGGAAAAACTGTTTTTT.